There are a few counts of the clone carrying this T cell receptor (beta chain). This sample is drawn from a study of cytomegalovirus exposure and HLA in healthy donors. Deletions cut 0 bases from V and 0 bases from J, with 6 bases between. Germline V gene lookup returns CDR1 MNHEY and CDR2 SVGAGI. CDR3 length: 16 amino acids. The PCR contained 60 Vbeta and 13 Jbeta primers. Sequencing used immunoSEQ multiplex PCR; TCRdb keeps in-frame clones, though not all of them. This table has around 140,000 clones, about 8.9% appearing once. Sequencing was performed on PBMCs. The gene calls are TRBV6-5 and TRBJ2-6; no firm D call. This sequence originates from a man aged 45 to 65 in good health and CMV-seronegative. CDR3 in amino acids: CASSYSRSSGANVLTF. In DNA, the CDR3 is TGTGCCAGCAGTTACTCTCGGAGCTCTGGGGCCAACGTCCTGACTTTC.